This T cell receptor beta chain was documented in a study of T cell repertoires in aging, cancer and after chemotherapy. Study results and limitations: Compared with age-matched healthy donors, untreated hematological or solid cancer patients showed higher blood TCR clonality. No conclusions about immunological memory after chemotherapy can be drawn from the repertoire data. Rebound thymic output was suggested by rising median generation probability during chemotherapy in each cancer cohort. Loss of evenness, beyond lost richness, contributed to age-related TCR diversity decline in cancer patients.

Germline V gene lookup returns CDR1 MNHNS and CDR2 SASEGT. V lost 10 bases and J 7 bases, leaving 19 bases between the germline ends. This CDR3 has 13 residues. Amplification of TCR beta used genomic DNA extracted from peripheral blood. This clonotype is large (0.1 to 1%). Its cognate antigen is unknown. TRB rearrangements spanning V, D and J were amplified using mixed TRB-A/B primers. TCRdb called the multiplex PCR reads again in MiXCR, with one record for every CDR3 protein. This table holds roughly 9,300 distinct CDR3 sequences, around two fifths found once. The receptor's source is a human donor in good health. The specimen sequenced was blood. The chain joins TRBV6-1 to TRBJ1-2; D not certain. The CDR3 DNA is TGTGCCACCCAAAATCCCCAACGCGGTGGCTACACCTTC. Translation gives CATQNPQRGGYTF.